One and the same sample provided the 8 T cell receptor beta chains below, sequenced in a study of cytomegalovirus exposure and HLA in healthy donors. Researchers ran the PCR with 60 Vbeta and 13 Jbeta primers. Using immunoSEQ multiplex PCR, the repertoire was profiled, and TCRdb retains in-frame clones only, with some absent. The table lists tens of thousands of clones, approximately 80% of them singletons. Sequenced: PBMCs. Every receptor here comes from a man younger than 45 in good health and CMV-seropositive.

V is TRBV2 and J is TRBJ1-5, with TRBD1 as a possible D gene (6 bases). Germline V gene sequence: CDR1 SNHLY, CDR2 FYNNEI. V lost 7 bases and J 3 bases, leaving 10 bases between the germline ends. This CDR3 contains 13 residues. CDR3 protein: CASKDSPNQPQHF. CDR3 in DNA: TGTGCCAGCAAGGACAGCCCCAATCAGCCCCAGCATTTT.

The chain employs TRBV10-2 and TRBJ2-3, with 8 nucleotides matching TRBD2. Unmatched junction bases numbered 9, after V lost 4 bases and J lost 0 bases. CDR1 and CDR2 from the germline V gene are WSHSY and SAAADI. The CDR3 covers 17 residues. The CDR3 here is CASSGSNGRASTDTQYF. CDR3 sequence (DNA): TGCGCCAGCAGTGGATCCAACGGGAGGGCGAGCACAGATACGCAGTATTTT.

The chain is built from TRBV7-6 and TRBJ2-1; 7 bases map to TRBD2. The length of the CDR3 is 15 residues. Per the germline V gene, CDR1 is SGHVS and CDR2 is FNYEAQ. Trimming took 6 bases from V and 2 from J; bases not matched to a gene: 7. CDR3 nucleotides: TGTGCCAGCAGTATTGGACTAGGCGCCTACAATGAGCAGTTCTTC. It yields the protein CASSIGLGAYNEQFF.

A single count supports this clone. V usage is TRBV7-8 and J usage is TRBJ2-5; 8 positions match TRBD1. V lost 2 bases and J lost 5; bases outside the gene matches: 10. Germline V gene lookup returns CDR1 SGHVS and CDR2 FQNEAQ. The CDR3 is 16 amino acids. The CDR3 DNA is TGTGCCAGCAGCTTACAGGGGGCGGGAAATTGGGAGACCCAGTACTTC. This gives the protein CASSLQGAGNWETQYF. The full variable domain, in which reference TRBV7-8 and TRBJ2-5 provide the parts outside the CDR3, is GAGVSQSPRYKVAKRGQDVALRCDPISGHVSLFWYQQALGQGPEFLTYFQNEAQLDKSGLPSDRFFAERPEGSVSTLKIQRTQQEDSAVYLCASSLQGAGNWETQYFGPGTRLLVL.

V gene TRBV7-8 combines with J gene TRBJ2-7, with D unclear. Germline V lookup: CDR1 SGHVS, CDR2 FQNEAQ. V lost 0 bases and J lost 0, with 9 bases in between. This CDR3 is 15 amino acids long. In DNA form, the CDR3 reads TGTGCCAGCAGCTTAGCTGGGCCCGGCTCCTACGAGCAGTACTTC. Translating gives CASSLAGPGSYEQYF.

This clone was detected a few times. The sample holds other DNA sequences that translate to the same CDR3. The chain has TRBV6-5 and TRBJ2-3; TRBD2 agrees at 15 bases. Germline trimming cut 2 bases from V and 6 bases from J; bases unmatched to any gene: 3. Germline CDR1 reads MNHEY; CDR2 reads SVGAGI. The CDR3 is 16 amino acids. The CDR3: CASSYGLAGGPDTQYF. The CDR3 region has the DNA TGTGCCAGCAGTTACGGACTAGCGGGAGGGCCGGATACGCAGTATTTT.

The rearrangement links TRBV5-1 to TRBJ2-3; a weak D match, TRBD1 (5 bases). Trimming cost V 4 bases and J 5 bases, with 11 bases left between them. This CDR3 has 13 amino acids. In germline, CDR1 is SGHRS, CDR2 YFSETQ. Written as DNA, the CDR3 is TGCGCCAGCAGCCGACAGTTGGGAGATACGCAGTATTTT. It codes for CASSRQLGDTQYF.

This clone occurred a few times. This chain joins TRBV6-1 and TRBJ1-1; TRBD1 matches at 7 bases. The CDR3 has 14 amino acids. Germline V CDR1 and CDR2: MNHNS, SASEGT. Unmatched junction bases numbered 4, after V lost 6 bases and J lost 0 bases. CDR3 sequence reads: CASSQTGMNTEAFF. Here the CDR3 DNA reads TGTGCCAGCAGCCAGACAGGGATGAACACTGAAGCTTTCTTT.